The present entry profiles one T cell receptor (beta chain) with its context. Its target is not known. These data originate in a study of response to subunit inactivated influenza vaccine. Study-wide points: The authors put forward the suggestion that each seasonal influenza vaccination may bring in only a limited number of new T cells.

MiXCR, run by TCRdb on the RT-PCR reads, gives a single entry per CDR3 protein. The data show approximately 490,000 distinct CDR3 sequences, 7.2% seen once. The CDR3 has 13 amino acids. Deletions cut 6 bases from V and 6 bases from J, with 11 bases between. CDR1 and CDR2 (germline): MNHEY, SVGAGI. The sample was PBMCs from blood, taken about 24 months after vaccination. The sequence was obtained from a man aged 45 to 70 who received an inactivated influenza vaccine. The rearrangement links TRBV6-5 to TRBJ2-2; weak D call: TRBD1 (6 bases). CDR3 nucleotides: TGTGCCAGCAGCCACACAGGGCCCGGGGAGCTGTTTTTT. Encoded protein: CASSHTGPGELFF.